The rows below give T cell receptor beta chains drawn from one sample of a study of cytomegalovirus exposure and HLA in healthy donors. TCRdb keeps only in-frame clones here, not all; method: immunoSEQ multiplex PCR. The data show fewer than 100,000 clones, with roughly 93% seen just once and approximately 2% held by the top ten. The sample consisted of PBMCs. These receptors were taken from a young man in good health and CMV-seronegative. CDR3s leave out the opening cysteine and the closing phenylalanine or tryptophan.

J,V,CDR3
TRBJ1-3,TRBV28,ASTLPAGNTIY
TRBJ2-7,TRBV6-6,ASRTTDEQY
TRBJ2-1,TRBV27,ASSFWVVSGFSSSYNEQF
TRBJ2-7,TRBV4-2,ASAGTAEAYEQY
TRBJ2-1,TRBV27,ASSLGDEQF
TRBJ1-1,TRBV11-2,ASSLYRQGGTEAF
TRBJ2-5,TRBV7-7,ASSFQGAWETQY
TRBJ2-3,TRBV15,ATSLSTGFVDTQY
TRBJ2-5,TRBV10-3,AISERGQETQY
TRBJ2-3,TRBV11-2,ASSLAGGIGTDTQY
TRBJ1-2,TRBV18,ASSPGTDYGYT
TRBJ2-1,TRBV10-3,AISDALGPSLTGDEQF
TRBJ1-1,TRBV29-1,SDDSGAF
TRBJ2-7,TRBV4-2,ASSSREREFHEQY
TRBJ2-6,TRBV7-9,ASSLSRGPGANVLT
TRBJ1-1,TRBV28,ASSFRGNTEAF
TRBJ1-2,TRBV19,ASSNSVQGAPGYT
TRBJ1-5,TRBV10-3,AISELGQGQPQH
TRBJ2-1,TRBV14,ASSQGRVDYNEQF
TRBJ2-5,TRBV19,ASSTMTGGAETQY
TRBJ1-4,TRBV5-5,ASSFERTGSNEKLF
TRBJ1-1,TRBV6-5,ASSYSGGISF
TRBJ2-1,TRBV6-1,ASSEGTEYNEQF
TRBJ1-2,TRBV6-1,ASSEAENYGYT
TRBJ2-7,TRBV6-1,ASSDIRTSGSYEQY
TRBJ1-1,TRBV2,ASRLGTATLNTEAF
TRBJ2-5,TRBV28,ASSSLGGQETQY
TRBJ2-2,TRBV15,ATSRDGRGGSGELF
TRBJ2-5,TRBV5-1,ASSSETSVEETQY
TRBJ2-5,TRBV27,ASSPRQGRPTQY
TRBJ2-7,TRBV28,ASSLLTNRDTLYEQY
TRBJ2-1,TRBV6-6,ASSSGLAALNEQF
TRBJ1-4,TRBV27,ASSLSRQISTNEKLF
TRBJ2-7,TRBV6-6,ASRPDSYEQY
TRBJ1-2,TRBV19,ASRGQDQLPNYGYT
TRBJ2-3,TRBV27,ASSLTTIPHLAGSTDTQY
TRBJ2-1,TRBV15,ATSRRLAGELNEQF
TRBJ1-2,TRBV6-1,ASTLQGALDYGYT
TRBJ2-3,TRBV11-2,ASSSSLDTQY
TRBJ2-3,TRBV30,ASLVLAEGQFRQDTQY
TRBJ1-3,TRBV9,ASSVRGIGNTIY
TRBJ1-4,TRBV5-1,ASSRVAQATNEKLF
TRBJ2-2,TRBV19,ASRLNRDSFTGELF
TRBJ2-1,TRBV29-1,SVLRGSSYNEQF
TRBJ1-3,TRBV30,AWSGGQGVTIY
TRBJ2-7,TRBV7-9,ASSPGRGRGLIYEQY
TRBJ1-4,TRBV6-4,ASSIVRATNEKLF
TRBJ1-2,TRBV4-2,ASSQDGRGQGFYGYT
TRBJ1-2,TRBV9,ASSWRGSGEYGYT
TRBJ2-5,TRBV7-6,ASSAGTGETQY
TRBJ2-7,TRBV19,ASSIGQGTYEQY
TRBJ1-5,TRBV15,ATSTRFNQPQH
TRBJ2-5,TRBV11-2,ASSPDYKETQY
TRBJ2-7,TRBV6-1,ASSKRTNSYEQY
TRBJ2-7,TRBV6-5,ASSPTLYEQY
TRBJ1-1,TRBV25-1,ASSPLGQSLNTEAF
TRBJ2-2,TRBV5-1,ASSLFESTGELF